What follows are 11 T cell receptor beta chains derived from one specimen sequenced in a study of shared clonotypes between healthy human individuals. Generated by immunoSEQ multiplex PCR, the TCRdb table keeps only in-frame clones and is missing some. The sample includes a few million clones, approximately 95% of them seen just once. Sequencing input: naive CD4+ T cells from PBMCs. Stated subset: CD45RA+ positively selected. The source of these receptors is a man aged 18 to 35 in good health. Some clones in this sample may be carry-over from other donors' samples.

The chain couples TRBV2 to TRBJ2-3; 7 positions match TRBD2. CDR1 and CDR2 (germline): SNHLY, FYNNEI. Trimming removed 5 bases from V and 1 base from J; junction bases left unmatched: 6. There are 15 residues in the CDR3. CDR3 sequence reads: CASSSQTSGTDTQYF. The CDR3 nucleotides are TGTGCCAGCAGTTCTCAAACTAGCGGCACAGATACGCAGTATTTT.

V is TRBV13 and J is TRBJ1-1; no clear D gene. Deletions cut 5 bases from V and 1 base from J, with 8 bases between. This CDR3 comprises 13 residues. CDR1 PRHDT and CDR2 FYEKMQ come from the germline V gene (reference sequence). The CDR3 region is CASSPPANTEAFF. Here the CDR3 DNA reads TGTGCCAGCAGCCCCCCCGCGAACACTGAAGCTTTCTTT. Based on the CDR3 plus reference TRBV13 and TRBJ1-1, the full variable domain is AAGVIQSPRHLIKEKRETATLKCYPIPRHDTVYWYQQGPGQDPQFLISFYEKMQSDKGSIPDRFSAQQFSDYHSELNMSSLELGDSALYFCASSPPANTEAFFGQGTRLTVV.

Remarks on this clone: The sample carries other DNA sequences with the same CDR3. The chain uses TRBV5-1 and TRBJ2-5; a possible D gene is TRBD2 (6 bases). The length of the CDR3 is 15 residues. Deletions cut 0 bases from V and 5 bases from J, with 14 bases between. Germline CDR1 is SGHRS and CDR2 is YFSETQ. CDR3 sequence: CASSLALAGGETQYF. CDR3 coding DNA: TGCGCCAGCAGCTTGGCCCTAGCAGGAGGGGAGACCCAGTACTTC.

The CDR3 is CASSKAFSWGDTYEQYF. The CDR3 nucleotides are TGTGCCAGCAGCAAAGCGTTCTCCTGGGGGGACACCTACGAGCAGTACTTC. This chain links TRBV21-1 with TRBJ2-7. TRBV21-1 is designated a pseudogene. This CDR3 is 17 amino acids long.

J is TRBJ2-3 and V is TRBV6-1, with D perhaps matching TRBD1 (6 bases). Between the trimmed V and J ends, which lost 2 bases and 6 bases, there was a span of 9 bases. This CDR3 is built from 13 residues. Germline V gene data show CDR1 as MNHNS and CDR2 as SASEGT. In nucleotides, the CDR3 is TGTGCCAGCAGTGAACAGGGGATGGATACGCAGTATTTT. This codes for CASSEQGMDTQYF.

This chain connects TRBV5-1 to TRBJ2-2; maybe TRBD2 (6 bases). Germline loops: CDR1 SGHRS, CDR2 YFSETQ. V lost 1 base and J 7 bases, leaving 14 bases between the germline ends. The CDR3 consists of 15 residues. CDR3 bases: TGCGCCAGCAGCTTGATGACGGGAGAAGGCGGGGAGCTGTTTTTT. It specifies CASSLMTGEGGELFF.

The chain recombines TRBV21-1 with TRBJ2-7. TRBV21-1 is an annotated pseudogene. CDR3 length: 14 amino acids. The CDR3 sequence is CASSKARMVYEQYF. For the CDR3, the DNA is TGTGCCAGCAGCAAGGCACGGATGGTCTACGAGCAGTACTTC.

The rearrangement links TRBV5-1 to TRBJ2-7; 11 nucleotides agree with TRBD1. CDR3 length: 14 residues. After removal of 4 bases from V and 6 bases from J, the junction contained 6 bases not matched to a gene. Germline V CDR1 and CDR2: SGHRS, YFSETQ. The CDR3 sequence: CASSPGQGGGEQYF. CDR3 DNA sequence: TGCGCCAGCAGCCCGGGACAGGGGGGAGGCGAGCAGTACTTC. Drawing the rest from reference TRBV5-1 and TRBJ2-7, the complete variable domain is KAGVTQTPRYLIKTRGQQVTLSCSPISGHRSVSWYQQTPGQGLQFLFEYFSETQRNKGNFPGRFSGRQFSNSRSEMNVSTLELGDSALYLCASSPGQGGGEQYFGPGTRLTVT.

The V and J genes are TRBV11-2 and TRBJ2-5, with D perhaps TRBD1 (5 bases). Between the trimmed V and J ends, which lost 8 bases and 5 bases, there was a span of 12 bases. CDR3 length: 12 amino acids. Germline CDR1 and CDR2: SGHAT and FQNNGV. The CDR3 loop is CASEVGRETQYF. Here the CDR3 DNA reads TGTGCCAGCGAGGTGGGGCGGGAGACCCAGTACTTC. Full variable domain (rest looked up from reference TRBV11-2 and TRBJ2-5): EAGVAQSPRYKIIEKRQSVAFWCNPISGHATLYWYQQILGQGPKLLIQFQNNGVVDDSQLPKDRFSAERLKGVDSTLKIQPAKLEDSAVYLCASEVGRETQYFGPGTRLLVL.

Points on this clone: The germline gene is not matched at one end of the junction; a read error may be the cause. The chain uses TRBV12-5 and TRBJ2-3; D unresolved. From germline, CDR1 is LGHNT and CDR2 FRNRAP. There are 12 residues in the CDR3. CDR3 residues: CASAPFADTQSF. For the CDR3, the DNA is TGTGCTAGTGCCCCATTCGCAGATACGCAGTCTTTT. Drawing the rest from reference TRBV12-5 and TRBJ2-3, the complete variable domain is DARVTQTPRHKVTEMGQEVTMRCQPILGHNTVFWYRQTMMQGLELLAYFRNRAPLDDSGMPKDRFSAEMPDATLATLKIQPSEPRDSAVYFCASAPFADTQSFGPGTRLTVL.

The rearrangement uses TRBV10-3 and TRBJ2-7, with D tentatively TRBD2 (5 bases). This CDR3 comprises 17 residues. Germline V gene data show CDR1 as ENHRY and CDR2 as SYGVKD. The V and J ends lost 3 bases and 2 bases respectively, with 20 bases between them. CDR3 sequence (DNA): TGTGCCATCAGTGATTTCGTGGACTTCCTGGAGCCCTACGAGCAGTACTTC. Its translation: CAISDFVDFLEPYEQYF.